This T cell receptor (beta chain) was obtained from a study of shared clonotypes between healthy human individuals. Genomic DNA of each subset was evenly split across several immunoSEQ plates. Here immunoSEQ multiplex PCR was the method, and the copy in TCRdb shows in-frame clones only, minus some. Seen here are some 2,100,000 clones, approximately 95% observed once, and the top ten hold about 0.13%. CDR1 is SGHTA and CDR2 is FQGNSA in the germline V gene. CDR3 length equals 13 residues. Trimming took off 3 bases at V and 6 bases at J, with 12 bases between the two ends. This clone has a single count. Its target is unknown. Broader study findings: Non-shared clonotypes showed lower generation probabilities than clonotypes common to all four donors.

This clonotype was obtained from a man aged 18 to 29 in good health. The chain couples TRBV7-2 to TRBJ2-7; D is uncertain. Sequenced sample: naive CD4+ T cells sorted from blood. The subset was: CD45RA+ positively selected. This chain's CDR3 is CASSLLDGSEQYF. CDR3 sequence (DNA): TGTGCCAGCAGCTTGTTAGACGGCTCCGAGCAGTACTTC.